This note documents a single TCR beta chain sequence. Trimming stripped 5 bases from V and 2 bases from J, with 13 bases between. The CDR3 spans 14 residues. Germline CDR1 and CDR2: SGHRS and YFSETQ. These data come from a study of blood T cell repertoires in COVID-19. Clones were sequenced by immunoSEQ multiplex PCR, and TCRdb holds only the in-frame ones, with some missing. The data contain 250,000 to 300,000 clones, approximately 87% of them singletons. The sequenced sample consisted of peripheral blood. The source is a man in his fifties or sixties who had recovered from COVID-19. The J gene is TRBJ1-2, the V gene TRBV5-1, with a weak D call TRBD1 (6 bases). The CDR3 nucleotides are TGCGCCAGCAGTCCGTTGACAGGAAACTATGGCTACACCTTC. It codes for CASSPLTGNYGYTF.